The rows below give T cell receptor beta chains drawn from one sample of a study of blood T cell repertoires in COVID-19. Data came from immunoSEQ multiplex PCR; TCRdb stores just in-frame clones and leaves some out. This sample carries tens of thousands of clones, roughly 86% of them seen once, and the ten largest clones take roughly a tenth. The sequenced sample consisted of peripheral blood. Source of these receptors: a man in his sixties with acute or convalescent COVID-19. CDR3s include the opening cysteine and the closing phenylalanine or tryptophan. The D gene is left open where the match is weak. A row's size may be missing; if present it is once, few, many or a size class.

v_gene,d_gene,abundance,j_gene,CDR3nt,CDR3aa
TRBV10-3,-,-,TRBJ1-2,TGTGCCATCACTGACCTTATGGGCGGCTACACCTTC,CAITDLMGGYTF
TRBV7-8,-,once,TRBJ1-1,TGTGCCAGCAGCTCCCAGAGGACTGAAGCTTTCTTT,CASSSQRTEAFF
TRBV6-6,-,-,TRBJ1-5,TGTGCCAGCGGCCTCCCTCCAACCCCCCATCAGCCCCAGCATTTT,CASGLPPTPHQPQHF
TRBV5-1,TRBD1,-,TRBJ2-3,TGCGCCAGCAGCCCCACAGGGGAATCCACAGATACGCAGTATTTT,CASSPTGESTDTQYF
TRBV6-5,-,once,TRBJ1-2,TGTGCCAGCAGTTACGCGGGGGGCGGCTATGGCTACACCTTC,CASSYAGGGYGYTF
TRBV30,-,once,TRBJ2-1,TGTGCCTGGAGTACCGGGAACGATGAGCAGTTCTTC,CAWSTGNDEQFF
TRBV9,-,-,TRBJ1-3,TGTGCCAGCAGCGTAGGGGGGAGCAGGGGTATGGGAAACACCATATATTTT,CASSVGGSRGMGNTIYF
TRBV30,-,-,TRBJ2-6,TGTGCCTGGAGTCCGGGGGGGGCCAACGTCCTGACTTTC,CAWSPGGANVLTF
TRBV10-2,TRBD1,once,TRBJ1-2,TGCGCCAGCAGTGAACCGGGACAGTACAACTATGGCTACACCTTC,CASSEPGQYNYGYTF
TRBV4-2,TRBD1,-,TRBJ1-5,TGTGCCAGCAGCCAAACGACAGGGGGCAACAATCAGCCCCAGCATTTT,CASSQTTGGNNQPQHF
TRBV7-2,-,once,TRBJ2-7,TGTGCCAGCAGCCTAATGGATGGCAGCGTATACGAGCAGTACTTC,CASSLMDGSVYEQYF
TRBV11-2,-,once,TRBJ2-5,TGTGCCAGCAGTTTAGCTAAAGAGGAGACCCAGTACTTC,CASSLAKEETQYF
TRBV19,TRBD2,once,TRBJ2-2,TGTGCCAGTAGTACCTGGGGGACTAGCCCGAACACCGGGGAGCTGTTTTTT,CASSTWGTSPNTGELFF
TRBV28,-,-,TRBJ1-2,TGTGCCAGCAGCTCAGGACACCTCTATGGCTACACCTTC,CASSSGHLYGYTF
TRBV5-1,TRBD1,-,TRBJ2-3,TGCGCCAGCAGCTTAATGACAGGGGGCGCGGGGGCAGATACGCAGTATTTT,CASSLMTGGAGADTQYF
TRBV7-2,-,-,TRBJ2-2,TGTGCCAGCAGCGGGGACTGGAACACCGGGGAGCTGTTTTTT,CASSGDWNTGELFF
TRBV28,TRBD1,few,TRBJ1-4,TGTGCCAGCAGGAAGGCCCGGGTCAGGACAGGTTCAACTAATGAAAAACTGTTTTTT,CASRKARVRTGSTNEKLFF
TRBV29-1,TRBD1,-,TRBJ1-4,TGCAGCGCTGGTCGGGCAGGGGGGTTTGAAAAACTGTTTTTT,CSAGRAGGFEKLFF
TRBV2,-,few,TRBJ1-3,TGTGCCAGCATCAGTACGCCTGGAAACACCATATATTTT,CASISTPGNTIYF
TRBV5-1,TRBD2,-,TRBJ2-7,TGCGCCAGCAGCCATGGGACTAGCGGAAACTACGAGCAGTACTTC,CASSHGTSGNYEQYF
TRBV12-5,-,once,TRBJ2-1,TGTGCTAGTTTAGCCCTGGGAGATGAGCAGTTCTTC,CASLALGDEQFF
TRBV11-2,-,once,TRBJ2-2,TGTGCCAGCAGCTACCCAAGGGGTGGTTCGACCGGGGAGCTGTTTTTT,CASSYPRGGSTGELFF
TRBV7-2,-,-,TRBJ1-2,TGTGCCAGCAGCTCTTCTGTTGTCGGCTATGGCTACACCTTC,CASSSSVVGYGYTF
TRBV3-1/TRBV3-2,-,-,TRBJ1-5,TGTGCCAGCAGCCAAGATTTAGGCAGGAAAGGTACTCAGCCCCAGCATTTT,CASSQDLGRKGTQPQHF
TRBV6-5,-,-,TRBJ1-6,TGTGCCAGCAGACTCGGTGGGGGGAATTCACCCCTCCACTTT,CASRLGGGNSPLHF
TRBV5-1,-,few,TRBJ2-3,TGCGCCAGCAGCTTGGCACAGGCCACAGATACGCAGTATTTT,CASSLAQATDTQYF
TRBV6-6,-,-,TRBJ1-1,TGTGCCAGCAGTTACTATGAGAACCAGAACACTGAAGCTTTCTTT,CASSYYENQNTEAFF
TRBV6-5,-,-,TRBJ1-1,TGTGCCAGCAGTTTTTCACAGGGCAATGCTGAAGCTTTCTTT,CASSFSQGNAEAFF
TRBV28,TRBD1,-,TRBJ2-4,TGTGCCAGCAGTTTGCCTGCTCGACAGGGTGTAAAAAACATTCAGTACTTC,CASSLPARQGVKNIQYF
TRBV2,TRBD1,once,TRBJ1-3,TGTGCCAGCAGTGTACAGGGGGAAGTAGGCACCATATATTTT,CASSVQGEVGTIYF
TRBV30,TRBD1,-,TRBJ1-1,TGTGCCTGGAGTAGACGACAGGGGACCACTGAAGCTTTCTTT,CAWSRRQGTTEAFF
TRBV3-1/TRBV3-2,-,many,TRBJ2-1,TGTGCCAGCAGCTTCCATGGCCCCAATGAGCAGTTCTTC,CASSFHGPNEQFF
TRBV19,TRBD1,-,TRBJ1-1,TGTGCCAGTAGTGGGACAGGGGACGGGACTGAAGCTTTCTTT,CASSGTGDGTEAFF
TRBV18,-,-,TRBJ2-3,TGTGCCAGCTCACAACAGAGCCCTAGCACAGATACGCAGTATTTT,CASSQQSPSTDTQYF
TRBV7-3,TRBD2,once,TRBJ2-3,TGTGCCAGCAGCCCGCTAGCGGGGGGGGCAGATACGCAGTATTTT,CASSPLAGGADTQYF
TRBV5-1,-,-,TRBJ2-7,TGCGCCAGCAGCTTGGACGGCAGGGGGAGGTACGAGCAGTACTTC,CASSLDGRGRYEQYF
TRBV6-6,-,once,TRBJ2-6,TGTGCAGGGGGAGCATTCTCGTTTGGGGCCAACGTCCTGACTTTC,CAGGAFSFGANVLTF
TRBV7-9,-,-,TRBJ1-2,TGTGCCAGCGGGGGCACCTATGGCTACACCTTC,CASGGTYGYTF
TRBV29-1,-,-,TRBJ2-1,TGCAGCGTTGACCACCCATGGGGCGCGAGGAATGAGCAGTTCTTC,CSVDHPWGARNEQFF
TRBV6-5,-,few,TRBJ1-5,TGTTCTACGGAGGGGATGGATCAGCCCCAGCATTTT,CSTEGMDQPQHF
TRBV7-2,-,-,TRBJ2-3,TGTGCCAGCAGCTCGGACTACCTCACAGATACGCAGTATTTT,CASSSDYLTDTQYF
TRBV6-5,-,-,TRBJ1-5,TGTGCCAGCAGCCGGGAGGCAAATCAGCCCCAGCATTTT,CASSREANQPQHF
TRBV5-1,TRBD2,-,TRBJ2-7,TGCGCCAGCAGCTTGCACGGGACTAGCAGCGAGCAGTACTTC,CASSLHGTSSEQYF
TRBV6-2/TRBV6-3,TRBD2,-,TRBJ2-1,TGTGCCAGCAGTTCCGGGACTAGCGGCTACAATGAGCAGTTCTTC,CASSSGTSGYNEQFF
TRBV5-1,TRBD2,-,TRBJ2-5,TGCGCCAGCAGCGCTGGGACTACCCTCAATACAGAGACCCAGTACTTC,CASSAGTTLNTETQYF
TRBV27,-,-,TRBJ2-5,TGTGCCAGCAGTTTTCCGGGAATGGAGACCCAGTACTTC,CASSFPGMETQYF
TRBV7-2,-,-,TRBJ2-4,TGTGCCAGCAGCTTAAATACAGGGGGGGATAGGGGCAAAAACATTCAGTACTTC,CASSLNTGGDRGKNIQYF
TRBV7-2,-,-,TRBJ2-1,TGTGCCTCCAGCAGGGGCGCTCCTGATGAGCAGTTCTTC,CASSRGAPDEQFF
TRBV19,TRBD2,-,TRBJ2-1,TGTGCCAGTAGTTCGGGACTAGCGGGAGTGATTGAGCAGTTCTTC,CASSSGLAGVIEQFF
TRBV19,-,once,TRBJ1-5,TGTGCCAGTACCACCCAGGGAGGGGGGAAACAGCCCCAGCATTTT,CASTTQGGGKQPQHF
TRBV11-3,-,-,TRBJ2-3,TGTGCCAGCAGCTTACAAAGCACAGATACGCAGTATTTT,CASSLQSTDTQYF
TRBV30,-,-,TRBJ1-4,TGTGCCTGGATGGCACCAACTAATGAAAAACTGTTTTTT,CAWMAPTNEKLFF
TRBV12-3/TRBV12-4,-,-,TRBJ2-1,TGTGCCAGCAGTTTTATCGATGAGCAGTTCTTC,CASSFIDEQFF